The next 14 T cell receptor beta chains were all read from a single sample in a study of blood T cell repertoires in COVID-19 (dated by TCRdb to the early 2020s). Receptor libraries were prepared by the immunoSEQ multiplex PCR assay. The source is immuneACCESS, and TCRdb retained only in-frame sequences with V and J called. Part of the clones is not carried over; for the studies checked, unresolved V genes explain less than half of this, and the remainder is unexplained. The sample table records about 180,000 clones; 82% of these occur just once. Over 7.5% of the sample goes to the ten largest clones. Sequencing was performed on peripheral blood. These TCRs come from a woman aged 70-85 years with acute or convalescent COVID-19.

This chain connects TRBV19 to TRBJ1-5; the D is unclear. V was shortened by 4 bases and J by 3 bases, with 10 bases between the two germline ends. Germline V CDR1 and CDR2: LNHDA, SQIVND (reference sequence). The CDR3 runs to 14 residues. DNA of the CDR3: TGTGCCAGTAGTAGAACGGTTTCCAATCAGCCCCAGCATTTT. Its translation: CASSRTVSNQPQHF.

This chain uses TRBV2 with TRBJ2-7, with TRBD1 identical over 8 bases. The CDR3 consists of 15 residues. Trimming removed 7 bases from V and 4 bases from J; junction bases left unmatched: 12. Germline loops: CDR1 SNHLY, CDR2 FYNNEI. CDR3 sequence (DNA): TGTGCCAGCACATCGGACAGGGTATTGAGTTACGAGCAGTACTTC. Translated, it gives CASTSDRVLSYEQYF.

This clone was seen only a few times. The chain couples TRBV7-9 to TRBJ1-6; the match to TRBD1 covers 7 bases. Germline V lookup: CDR1 SEHNR, CDR2 FQNEAQ (reference sequence). The CDR3 length is 15 residues. The junction had 5 bases not matched to a gene; V was cut back by 2 bases and J by 7 bases. CDR3 loop: CASSLTGQTNSPLHF. The DNA of the CDR3 is TGTGCCAGCAGCTTAACGGGACAGACAAATTCACCCCTCCACTTT.

CDR3 bases: TGTGCCTGGAGTGTTGGAGGTTATAGCAATCAGCCCCAGCATTTT. Protein sequence: CAWSVGGYSNQPQHF. This chain connects TRBV30 to TRBJ1-5; no reliable D call. V lost 0 bases, J lost 0 bases, and 9 bases lay in between. The CDR3 covers 15 residues. Germline V gene sequence: CDR1 GTSNPN, CDR2 SVGIG (reference sequence).

V gene TRBV7-2 combines with J gene TRBJ2-5, with D perhaps TRBD2 (6 bases). The CDR3 loop spans 14 amino acids. V lost 5 bases to trimming and J lost 5 bases, with 15 bases between them. Germline CDR1 is SGHTA and CDR2 is FQGNSA. The CDR3 DNA reads as TGTGCCAGCAGCCAGACTAGTGGGATGGAGACCCAGTACTTC. Translating gives CASSQTSGMETQYF.

The chain employs TRBV14 and TRBJ2-2; 7 bases align to TRBD2. The germline CDR1 and CDR2 sequences are SGHDN and FVKESK. Germline trimming cut 6 bases from V and 4 bases from J; bases unmatched to any gene: 5. The CDR3 runs 14 residues. The CDR3: CASRGRGRTGELFF. The CDR3 bases are TGTGCCAGCAGAGGGAGGGGACGCACCGGGGAGCTGTTTTTT.

V usage is TRBV7-6 and J usage is TRBJ1-4, with D perhaps TRBD1 (6 bases). Trimming took off 0 bases at V and 8 bases at J, with 16 bases between the two ends. CDR1 is SGHVS and CDR2 is FNYEAQ in the germline V gene. The CDR3 length is 16 residues. CDR3 loop: CASSLAGVQGGEKLFF. Here the CDR3 DNA reads TGTGCCAGCAGCTTAGCGGGGGTACAGGGAGGGGAAAAACTGTTTTTT.

This chain connects TRBV12-3 or TRBV12-4 to TRBJ1-1; 7 bases map to TRBD1. This CDR3 is 13 amino acids long. V lost 5 bases, J lost 4 bases, and 4 bases stayed unmatched. In DNA form, the CDR3 reads TGTGCCAGCAGTGACAGGGTCGCCACTGAAGCTTTCTTT. This translates into CASSDRVATEAFF.

V gene TRBV5-5 combines with J gene TRBJ1-6; D may be TRBD1 (6 bases). Trimming took off 3 bases at V and 5 bases at J, with 9 bases between the two ends. CDR1 SGHKS and CDR2 YYEKEE come from the germline V gene (reference sequence). The CDR3 is made up of 14 amino acids. The CDR3 DNA follows: TGTGCCAGCAGCTGGACAGTAGATAATTCACCCCTCCACTTT. It encodes CASSWTVDNSPLHF. Full variable domain (outside the CDR3, taken from reference TRBV5-5 and TRBJ1-6): DAGVTQSPTHLIKTRGQQVTLRCSPISGHKSVSWYQQVLGQGPQFIFQYYEKEERGRGNFPDRFSARQFPNYSSELNVNALLLGDSALYLCASSWTVDNSPLHFGNGTRLTVT.

This chain links TRBV29-1 with TRBJ1-2; 9 bases are shared with TRBD1. J lost 7 bases, V lost 7 bases, and 10 bases had no gene match. The CDR3 spans 13 residues. Germline V gene lookup returns CDR1 SQVTM and CDR2 ANQGSEA. Here the CDR3 reads CSAFGQGLGGYTF. The CDR3 DNA reads as TGCAGCGCATTCGGACAGGGGCTGGGTGGCTACACCTTC.

The J gene is TRBJ1-5, the V gene TRBV29-1; TRBD1 matches at 10 bases. V trimming: 6 bases; J trimming: 3 bases; junction bases outside the gene matches: 2. CDR3 length: 13 amino acids. Germline lookup yields CDR1 SQVTM and CDR2 ANQGSEA. Here the CDR3 DNA reads TGCAGCGTGGGGACAGGGGCCAATCAGCCCCAGCATTTT. Amino acid sequence: CSVGTGANQPQHF.

This clone showed up just once. This rearrangement joins TRBV19 to TRBJ1-5; 10 bases align to TRBD1. The CDR3 runs 16 residues. V was clipped by 5 bases and J by 4 bases; unmatched bases: 8. Germline V gene data show CDR1 as LNHDA and CDR2 as SQIVND (reference sequence). The DNA of the CDR3 is TGTGCCAGTAGTTGGGGACAGGGGCCTCGTAATCAGCCCCAGCATTTT. It specifies CASSWGQGPRNQPQHF.

This clone has just one count. This chain links TRBV24-1 with TRBJ1-5, with 7 bases fitting TRBD1. The junction had 6 bases not matched to a gene; V was cut back by 4 bases and J by 1 base. Per germline, CDR1 KGHDR and CDR2 SFDVKD. CDR3 length: 16 residues. As DNA, the CDR3 is TGTGCCACCAGTGACCCGGGACAGCCGAGCAATCAGCCCCAGCATTTT. This encodes CATSDPGQPSNQPQHF.

In its sample, this clone was seen a few times. This chain connects TRBV10-2 to TRBJ2-1, with 8 bases fitting TRBD1. The length of the CDR3 is 13 residues. Trimming at V came to 6 bases and at J to 3 bases, leaving 1 base not matched to a gene. Germline assignment: CDR1 WSHSY and CDR2 SAAADI. The CDR3 loop is CASRQGDYNEQFF. The CDR3 nucleotides are TGCGCCAGCAGACAGGGGGACTACAATGAGCAGTTCTTC.